The 26 T cell receptor beta chains below were found in one sample sequenced in a study of patients and donors after allogeneic stem cell transplantation. MiXCR was run by TCRdb on the RT-PCR reads, yielding one entry per CDR3 protein. The sample records roughly 230,000 distinct CDR3 sequences, around 14% being singletons. Sequencing was done on a sample of blood, either unsorted or a sorted T cell fraction (not recorded which). The receptors shown here come from a human donor who was either an allogeneic HSCT recipient or a stem cell or donor lymphocyte infusion donor (not recorded which). It is not recorded whose cells these are; they may come from a transplant donor.

This clonotype was counted ten times or more. CDR3 loop: CASSESPYSGVSKTQYF. In DNA, the CDR3 is TGCGCCAGCAGTGAGTCTCCCTATAGCGGGGTGTCGAAGACCCAGTACTTC. V is TRBV10-2 and J is TRBJ2-5; 8 nucleotides match TRBD2. This CDR3 contains 17 residues. The V and J ends lost 0 bases and 6 bases, in that order; junction bases with no gene match: 12. CDR1 and CDR2 from the germline V gene are WSHSY and SAAADI.

This clonotype was observed a few times. The chain has TRBV3-1 and TRBJ1-1; D unresolved. In germline, CDR1 is LGHDT, CDR2 YNNKEL (reference sequence). The ends were cut back, 0 bases at V and 1 base at J, with 9 bases in the middle. This CDR3 has 15 amino acids. CDR3 nucleotide sequence: TGTGCCAGCAGCCAAGATGTGTCCTGGAACACTGAAGCTTTCTTT. Its protein is CASSQDVSWNTEAFF.

The sample holds many counts of this clonotype. The V call is TRBV2, the J call TRBJ1-1; D is undetermined. CDR3 length: 12 residues. The ends were cut back, 7 bases at V and 1 base at J, with 7 bases in the middle. CDR1 SNHLY and CDR2 FYNNEI come from the germline V gene. CDR3 region: CASTAGNTEAFF. CDR3 in DNA: TGTGCCAGCACGGCAGGGAACACTGAAGCTTTCTTT. Full variable domain (remainder filled in from reference TRBV2 and TRBJ1-1): EPEVTQTPSHQVTQMGQEVILRCVPISNHLYFYWYRQILGQKVEFLVSFYNNEISEKSEIFDDQFSVERPDGSNFTLKIRSTKLEDSAMYFCASTAGNTEAFFGQGTRLTVV.

This clonotype was detected only a few times. The chain recombines TRBV6-2 or TRBV6-3 with TRBJ2-5; maybe TRBD1 (5 bases). CDR1 MNHEY and CDR2 SVGEGT come from the germline V gene. This CDR3 region has 16 residues. Deletions cut 0 bases from V and 2 bases from J, with 13 bases between. The CDR3 here is CASSYSESTVQETQYF. The CDR3 nucleotides are TGTGCCAGCAGTTACTCGGAGTCGACAGTTCAAGAGACCCAGTACTTC.

This clonotype occurred many times. The rearrangement uses TRBV14 and TRBJ2-2, with 12 bases matching TRBD2. Germline CDR1 SGHDN, CDR2 FVKESK. With V trimmed by 4 bases and J by 4 bases, 7 bases remained unmatched. The CDR3 contains 17 residues. DNA for the CDR3: TGTGCCAGCAGCCTCCGACTACTAGCGGGGGGCACCGGGGAGCTGTTTTTT. Encoded protein: CASSLRLLAGGTGELFF.

The chain carries TRBV12-3 or TRBV12-4 and TRBJ1-1; D is ambiguous. Trimming stripped 2 bases from V and 4 bases from J, with 5 bases between. This CDR3 spans 12 amino acids. The CDR3 loop is CASSLLTTEAFF. The CDR3 DNA follows: TGTGCCAGCAGTTTACTGACCACTGAAGCTTTCTTT.

CDR3 sequence: CASSLGLAGVRHEQFF. DNA for the CDR3: TGTGCCAGCAGTTTGGGACTAGCGGGAGTTCGGCATGAGCAGTTCTTC. The rearrangement joins TRBV2 to TRBJ2-1; TRBD2 matches 14 bases. V shed 5 bases, J shed 8 bases, and the junction held 8 bases outside the gene matches. The CDR3 runs to 16 residues. Germline CDR1 SNHLY, CDR2 FYNNEI.

V is TRBV6-5 and J is TRBJ2-3, with a possible D match to TRBD1 (5 bases). This CDR3 comprises 17 residues. Germline V gives CDR1 MNHEY, CDR2 SVGAGI. The V and J ends lost 0 bases and 2 bases respectively, with 15 bases between them. The CDR3 nucleotides are TGTGCCAGCAGTTACTCCTGGACACGGGCCAACACAGATACGCAGTATTTT. It specifies CASSYSWTRANTDTQYF.

CDR3 in amino acids: CASSFADRTEAFF. The CDR3 DNA is TGTGCCAGCAGTTTTGCCGACAGGACTGAAGCTTTCTTT. The chain uses TRBV27 and TRBJ1-1; tentative D call: TRBD1 (6 bases). The CDR3 length is 13 residues. The germline V gene encodes CDR1 MNHEY and CDR2 SMNVEV (reference sequence). Between the trimmed V and J ends, which lost 3 bases and 5 bases, there was a span of 10 bases.

The chain couples TRBV5-4 to TRBJ1-2; weak D call: TRBD1 (5 bases). The V gene lost 3 bases and the J gene lost 4 bases, with 19 bases spanning the gap. CDR1 and CDR2 from the germline V gene are SGHNT and YYREEE (reference sequence). The CDR3 runs to 16 residues. For the CDR3, the DNA is TGTGCCAGCAGCTCACTAAGGGGAAGAGAAGGCTATGGCTACACCTTC. It is translated as CASSSLRGREGYGYTF.

The genes are TRBV5-6 and TRBJ2-2; D gene ambiguous. CDR1 and CDR2 (germline): SGHDT, YYEEEE. With 0 bases removed from V and 6 bases from J, the gap between germline ends came to 15 bases. The CDR3 spans 16 residues. CDR3 sequence (DNA): TGTGCCAGCAGCTTGGCCCGCCTTCCCAATTCCGGGGAGCTGTTTTTT. Translating gives CASSLARLPNSGELFF.

This clonotype has more than one count but fewer than ten. The chain has TRBV16 and TRBJ1-5; the D is unclear. The CDR3 contains 15 residues. The germline V gene has CDR1 KGHSY and CDR2 FQNENV. V was trimmed by 4 bases and J by 0 bases, leaving 10 bases between them. CDR3 in DNA: TGTGCCAGCAGCCCTACAAGGAGTAGCAATCAGCCCCAGCATTTT. Translated: CASSPTRSSNQPQHF.

The V and J genes are TRBV2 and TRBJ2-5, with 12 bases lining up with TRBD2. J gave up 4 bases and V 8 bases, and 2 bases lay outside the gene matches. Germline loops: CDR1 SNHLY, CDR2 FYNNEI. The CDR3 has 13 residues. CDR3 sequence (DNA): TGTGCCAGCTCTAGCGGGAGGGCAGAGACCCAGTACTTC. Translation gives CASSSGRAETQYF.

The chain couples TRBV6-1 to TRBJ2-3, with 8 bases aligning to TRBD2. After removal of 5 bases from V and 1 base from J, the junction contained 8 bases not matched to a gene. The germline V gene has CDR1 MNHNS and CDR2 SASEGT. The CDR3 spans 16 residues. CDR3 nucleotides: TGTGCCAGCAGTACCGGACTAGCTGGAGGCACAGATACGCAGTATTTT. Encoded protein: CASSTGLAGGTDTQYF.

There are many counts of this clonotype. For the CDR3, the DNA is TGCAGTGCTAGAGATCCTCTAGGGACAGGTGTGACCCAGTACTTC. This gives the protein CSARDPLGTGVTQYF. The chain joins TRBV20-1 to TRBJ2-5; 8 nucleotides line up with TRBD1. Per the germline V gene, CDR1 is DFQATT and CDR2 is SNEGSKA (reference sequence). The CDR3 is made up of 15 amino acids. J gave up 7 bases and V 0 bases, and 10 bases lay outside the gene matches.

This clonotype was observed a few times. The V call is TRBV12-3 or TRBV12-4, the J call TRBJ2-7; the match to TRBD1 covers 7 bases. CDR3 length equals 13 residues. The V segment lost 9 bases and the J segment 1 base; nucleotides outside the gene matches: 6. The CDR3 sequence: CASQGGFSYEQYF. CDR3 in DNA: TGTGCCAGTCAAGGGGGCTTTTCCTACGAGCAGTACTTC.

This rearrangement joins TRBV15 to TRBJ2-5; TRBD2 might be the D (6 bases). In germline, CDR1 is LNHNV, CDR2 YYDKDF (reference sequence). The germline V and J ends were trimmed by 5 bases and 5 bases, with 12 bases remaining between them. The CDR3 sequence is 13 residues long. The chain's CDR3 is CATSSPAGETQYF. The CDR3 DNA sequence: TGTGCCACCAGCTCCCCGGCGGGGGAGACCCAGTACTTC.

As to this clonotype: One base away lies a much larger clone, so this may be a sequencing read error. The chain employs TRBV7-2 and TRBJ1-2; TRBD1 is a possible D gene (5 bases). Germline CDR1 SGHTA, CDR2 FQGNSA. CDR3 length equals 12 residues. This chain's CDR3 is CASILGGAGYTF. Here the CDR3 DNA reads TGTGCCAGCATCTTAGGAGGGGCGGGCTACACCTTC.

This clonotype was detected ten times or more. This chain connects TRBV16 to TRBJ1-2, with D unresolved. The V end was cut by 3 bases, the J end by 6 bases, with 8 bases between. Looked up from germline, CDR1 is KGHSY and CDR2 is FQNENV. The CDR3 is 12 amino acids. CDR3 in amino acids: CASSHSRNGYTF. CDR3 nucleotides: TGTGCCAGCAGCCATAGTCGGAATGGCTACACCTTC.

This clonotype has only a few counts. This CDR3 is CASSQRLGFSGNTIYF. Written as DNA, the CDR3 is TGTGCCAGCAGCCAAAGGCTCGGATTCTCTGGAAACACCATATATTTT. This chain connects TRBV11-2 to TRBJ1-3; D not certain. CDR3 length: 16 residues. Trimming pared 5 bases from V and 0 bases from J, leaving 14 bases between. The germline CDR1 and CDR2 sequences are SGHAT and FQNNGV.

This clonotype was picked up many times. This chain uses TRBV30 with TRBJ1-2; 7 bases are shared with TRBD1. The CDR3 consists of 14 residues. V lost 3 bases, J lost 5 bases, and 9 bases stayed unmatched. The V gene's germline CDR1 is GTSNPN and CDR2 SVGIG (reference sequence). The CDR3 DNA sequence: TGTGCCTGGAGGAGAGGCAGGGGACAGTATGGCTACACCTTC. As protein: CAWRRGRGQYGYTF.

The rearrangement uses TRBV12-3 or TRBV12-4 and TRBJ1-1; D remains unclear. CDR3 length equals 16 residues. Trimming left V 3 bases short and J 4 bases short, with 18 bases between. The DNA for the CDR3 is TGTGCCAGCAGTTTTAATGTGAGTCCTCTGGGCACTGAAGCTTTCTTT. Translated, it gives CASSFNVSPLGTEAFF.

This clonotype was found a few times. In DNA form, the CDR3 reads TGTGCCACCAGCAGATATACGGGGGCAGATGGAAACACCATATATTTT. It translates to CATSRYTGADGNTIYF. The genes are TRBV15 and TRBJ1-3; possibly TRBD1 for D (6 bases). This CDR3 has 16 residues. V was trimmed by 2 bases and J by 3 bases, leaving 14 bases between them. In germline, CDR1 is LNHNV, CDR2 YYDKDF (reference sequence).

This rearrangement joins TRBV6-1 to TRBJ2-1, with 9 bases matching TRBD2. There are 16 residues in the CDR3. Per germline, CDR1 MNHNS and CDR2 SASEGT. The J segment lost 2 bases and the V segment lost 0 bases, leaving 2 bases of the junction unmatched. In DNA, the CDR3 is TGTGCCAGCAGTGAAGCGGCGGGGGGGCCCTACAATGAGCAGTTCTTC. It translates to CASSEAAGGPYNEQFF.

The genes are TRBV11-2 and TRBJ2-2, with 10 bases fitting TRBD1. CDR1 SGHAT and CDR2 FQNNGV come from the germline V gene. The CDR3 is 17 residues long. The trim removed 0 bases at V and 4 bases at J, leaving 5 bases unmatched. The CDR3 bases are TGTGCCAGCAGCTTAGAAGTGACAGGGGGCGCCACCGGGGAGCTGTTTTTT. Encoded protein: CASSLEVTGGATGELFF.

A few counts support this clonotype. The rearrangement joins TRBV5-1 to TRBJ1-1; perhaps TRBD1 as D (5 bases). The CDR3 extends over 16 amino acids. Trimming left V 4 bases short and J 5 bases short, with 21 bases between. CDR1 is SGHRS, CDR2 YFSETQ, per germline. The CDR3 DNA reads TGCGCCAGCAGCCCTTCATCGACAGCGGTTAATACTGAAGCTTTCTTT. Protein product: CASSPSSTAVNTEAFF.